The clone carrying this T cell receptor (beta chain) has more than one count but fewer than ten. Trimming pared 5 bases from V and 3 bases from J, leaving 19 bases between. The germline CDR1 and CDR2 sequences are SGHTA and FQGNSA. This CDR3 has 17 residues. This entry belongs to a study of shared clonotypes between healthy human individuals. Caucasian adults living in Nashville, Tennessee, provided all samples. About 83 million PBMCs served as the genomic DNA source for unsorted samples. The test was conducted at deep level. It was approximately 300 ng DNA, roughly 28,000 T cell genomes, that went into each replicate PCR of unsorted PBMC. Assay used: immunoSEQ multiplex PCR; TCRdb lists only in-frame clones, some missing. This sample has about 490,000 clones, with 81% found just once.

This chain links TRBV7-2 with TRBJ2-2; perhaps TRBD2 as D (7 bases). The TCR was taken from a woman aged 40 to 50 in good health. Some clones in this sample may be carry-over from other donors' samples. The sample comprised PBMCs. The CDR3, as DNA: TGTGCCAGCAGCCCCATGAGGGGGAGGGACTACACCGGGGAGCTGTTTTTT. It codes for CASSPMRGRDYTGELFF.